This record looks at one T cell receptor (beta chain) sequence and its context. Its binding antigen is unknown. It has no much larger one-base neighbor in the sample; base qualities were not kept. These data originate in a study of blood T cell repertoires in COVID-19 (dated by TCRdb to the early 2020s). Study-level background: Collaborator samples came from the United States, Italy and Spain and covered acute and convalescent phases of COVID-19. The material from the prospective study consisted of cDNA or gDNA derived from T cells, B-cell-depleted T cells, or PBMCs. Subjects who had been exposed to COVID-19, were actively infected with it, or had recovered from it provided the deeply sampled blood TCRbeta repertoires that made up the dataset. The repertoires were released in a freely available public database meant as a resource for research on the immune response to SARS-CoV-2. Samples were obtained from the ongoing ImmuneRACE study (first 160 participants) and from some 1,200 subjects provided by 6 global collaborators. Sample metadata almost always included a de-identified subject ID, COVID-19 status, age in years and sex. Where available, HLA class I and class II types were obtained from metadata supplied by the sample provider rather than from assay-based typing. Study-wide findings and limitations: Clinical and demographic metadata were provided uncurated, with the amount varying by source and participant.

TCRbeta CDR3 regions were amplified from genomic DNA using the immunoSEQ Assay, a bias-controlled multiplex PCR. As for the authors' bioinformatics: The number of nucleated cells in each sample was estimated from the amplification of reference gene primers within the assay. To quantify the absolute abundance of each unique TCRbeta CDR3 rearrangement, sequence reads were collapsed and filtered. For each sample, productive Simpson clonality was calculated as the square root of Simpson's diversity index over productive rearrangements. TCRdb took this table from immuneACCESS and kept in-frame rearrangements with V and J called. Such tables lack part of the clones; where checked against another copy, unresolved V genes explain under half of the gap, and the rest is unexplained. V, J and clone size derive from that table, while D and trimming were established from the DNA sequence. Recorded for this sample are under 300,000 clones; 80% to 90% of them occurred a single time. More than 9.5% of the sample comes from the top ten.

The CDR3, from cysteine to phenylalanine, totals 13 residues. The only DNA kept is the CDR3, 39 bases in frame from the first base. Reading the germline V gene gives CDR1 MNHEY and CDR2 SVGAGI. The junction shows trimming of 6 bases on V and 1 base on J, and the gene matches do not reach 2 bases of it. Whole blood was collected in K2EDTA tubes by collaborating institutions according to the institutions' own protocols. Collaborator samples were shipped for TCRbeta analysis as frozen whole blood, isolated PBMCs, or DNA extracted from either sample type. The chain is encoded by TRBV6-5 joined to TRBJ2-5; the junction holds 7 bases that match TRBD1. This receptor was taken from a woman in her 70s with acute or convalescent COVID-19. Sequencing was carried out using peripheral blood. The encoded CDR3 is CASRGTAQETQYF. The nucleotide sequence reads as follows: TGTGCCAGCAGGGGGACAGCCCAAGAGACCCAGTACTTC.